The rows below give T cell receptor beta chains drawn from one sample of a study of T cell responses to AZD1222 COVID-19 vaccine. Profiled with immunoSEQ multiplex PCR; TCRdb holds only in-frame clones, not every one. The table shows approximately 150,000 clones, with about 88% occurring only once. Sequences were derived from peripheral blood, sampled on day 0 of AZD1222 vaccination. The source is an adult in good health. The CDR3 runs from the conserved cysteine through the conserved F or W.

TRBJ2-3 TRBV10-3 CAITETRGSTDTQYF
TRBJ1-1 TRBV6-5 CASTGGTGGTEAFF
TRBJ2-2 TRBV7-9 CASSTLRATGGSAGELFF
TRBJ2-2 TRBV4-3 CASSQEEPSGVANTGELFF
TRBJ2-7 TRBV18 CASSLKTSAEQYF
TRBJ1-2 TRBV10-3 CAISAGVNYGYTF
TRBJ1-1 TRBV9 CASSLRGNTEAFF
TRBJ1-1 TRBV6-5 CASSSLGGTEAFF
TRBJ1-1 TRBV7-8 CASSRLRDGTEAFF
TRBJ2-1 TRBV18 CASSTGSGGVGYNEQFF
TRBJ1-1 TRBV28 CASSFLIMGRGGTEAFF
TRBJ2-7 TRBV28 CASSTRQGINSYEQYF
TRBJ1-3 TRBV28 CASSFRGEGNTIYF
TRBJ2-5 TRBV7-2 CASSLARTNTGETQYF
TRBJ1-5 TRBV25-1 CASQKQGVGQPQHF
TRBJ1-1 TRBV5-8 CASSVRDRVLNTEAFF
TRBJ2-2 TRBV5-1 CASSLAGPPSTGELFF
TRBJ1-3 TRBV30 CAWGDGNTIYF
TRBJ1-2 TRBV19 CASGAGYGYTF
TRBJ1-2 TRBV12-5 CASGLYGQDGYTF
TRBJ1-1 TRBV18 CASSPATGPTEAFF
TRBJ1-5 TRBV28 CASRLINQPQHF
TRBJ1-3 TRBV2 CASRIQEGTIYF